Listed here are 29 T cell receptor beta chains from one sample, sequenced in a study of blood T cell repertoires in COVID-19. Profiled with immunoSEQ multiplex PCR; TCRdb holds only in-frame clones, not every one. The sample has about 35,000 clones, about 87% seen once. The sequenced material came from peripheral blood. The receptors were gathered from a man older than 75 with active COVID-19.

The genes are TRBV20-1 and TRBJ1-1; maybe TRBD1 (5 bases). The CDR3 runs 13 residues. The V end was cut by 3 bases, the J end by 1 base, with 9 bases between. CDR1 is DFQATT and CDR2 is SNEGSKA in the germline V gene (reference sequence). In nucleotides, the CDR3 is TGCAGTGCTAGTCCGGGGGGGAACACTGAAGCTTTCTTT. Protein product: CSASPGGNTEAFF.

This sequence joins TRBV6-6 and TRBJ1-2, with D perhaps TRBD1 (5 bases). From germline, CDR1 is MNHNY and CDR2 SVGAGI (reference sequence). The V and J ends lost 2 bases and 4 bases respectively, with 14 bases between them. The CDR3 runs 15 residues. The CDR3 loop reads CASSYRQGGSYGYTF. CDR3 DNA: TGTGCCAGCAGTTACAGGCAGGGCGGAAGCTATGGCTACACCTTC.

J is TRBJ1-5 and V is TRBV28, with TRBD1 matching over 7 bases. The CDR3 spans 16 residues. In germline, CDR1 is MDHEN, CDR2 SYDVKM. Trimming took 7 bases from V and 1 from J; bases not matched to a gene: 10. CDR3 amino acids: CASTPTTGTSNQPQHF. The CDR3 region has the DNA TGTGCCAGCACACCCACGACAGGGACAAGCAATCAGCCCCAGCATTTT.

This sequence joins TRBV2 and TRBJ2-3; 10 bases agree with TRBD2. The CDR3 covers 16 residues. The germline CDR1 and CDR2 sequences are SNHLY and FYNNEI. Germline trimming cut 2 bases from V and 8 bases from J; bases unmatched to any gene: 10. The CDR3 coding sequence is TGTGCCAGCAGTGAATTCGGGGCTAGCGGGAGAAGTACGCAGTATTTT. It yields the protein CASSEFGASGRSTQYF. The whole variable domain, remainder taken from reference TRBV2 and TRBJ2-3, is EPEVTQTPSHQVTQMGQEVILRCVPISNHLYFYWYRQILGQKVEFLVSFYNNEISEKSEIFDDQFSVERPDGSNFTLKIRSTKLEDSAMYFCASSEFGASGRSTQYFGPGTRLTVL.

This clone has a single count. This chain uses TRBV28 with TRBJ1-2; tentative D call: TRBD1 (5 bases). Looked up from germline, CDR1 is MDHEN and CDR2 is SYDVKM. CDR3 length: 12 amino acids. The germline V and J ends were trimmed by 5 bases and 7 bases, with 11 bases remaining between them. As DNA, the CDR3 is TGTGCCAGCAGTCCCAGACAGCTTGGCTACACCTTC. Amino acids: CASSPRQLGYTF.

V usage is TRBV28 and J usage is TRBJ1-4, with 12 bases matching TRBD1. Germline V gene lookup returns CDR1 MDHEN and CDR2 SYDVKM. The CDR3 sequence is 17 residues long. The J segment lost 4 bases and the V segment lost 5 bases, leaving 8 bases of the junction unmatched. CDR3 sequence: CASSKPGQGALNEKLFF. As DNA, the CDR3 is TGTGCCAGCAGTAAACCGGGACAGGGGGCTCTTAATGAAAAACTGTTTTTT.

This clone was seen a single time. This chain uses TRBV18 with TRBJ2-3; TRBD2 aligns across 8 bases. This CDR3 has 16 residues. The V gene's germline CDR1 is KGHSH and CDR2 LQKENI. Losses at the gene ends were 0 bases for V and 3 bases for J; bases not matched to a gene: 5. The CDR3: CASSPPGTGGTDTQYF. The CDR3 region has the DNA TGTGCCAGCTCACCACCGGGGACGGGGGGGACAGATACGCAGTATTTT.

The rearrangement joins TRBV30 to TRBJ2-7; D may be TRBD1 (5 bases). The V gene lost 2 bases and the J gene lost 2 bases, with 13 bases spanning the gap. This CDR3 contains 14 residues. Germline loops: CDR1 GTSNPN, CDR2 SVGIG (reference sequence). CDR3 in amino acids: CAWSQGRSPYEQYF. The DNA of the CDR3 is TGTGCCTGGAGTCAGGGAAGGAGCCCCTACGAGCAGTACTTC.

This clone is classed as medium-sized (0.01 to 0.1%). This chain links TRBV14 with TRBJ1-1; maybe TRBD1 (6 bases). The V end was cut by 1 base, the J end by 10 bases, with 19 bases between. In germline, CDR1 is SGHDN, CDR2 FVKESK. The CDR3 totals 15 residues. CDR3 region: CASSQGGLNRVGAFF. The CDR3 DNA is TGTGCCAGCAGCCAAGGAGGGCTAAACAGGGTTGGAGCTTTCTTT.

This sequence joins TRBV6-5 and TRBJ2-3, with D perhaps matching TRBD2 (6 bases). The CDR3 runs to 13 residues. The V end lost 6 bases, the J end lost 4 bases, and 11 bases lay between the germline ends. Germline CDR1 is MNHEY and CDR2 is SVGAGI. The CDR3 sequence: CASSSWGADTQYF. The DNA for the CDR3 is TGTGCCAGCAGCTCCTGGGGGGCAGATACGCAGTATTTT.

This chain links TRBV27 with TRBJ2-6, with a possible D match to TRBD1 (5 bases). CDR1 is MNHEY and CDR2 is SMNVEV in the germline V gene (reference sequence). The V gene lost 3 bases and the J gene lost 4 bases, with 10 bases spanning the gap. There are 15 residues in the CDR3. The CDR3 DNA is TGTGCCAGCAGTTTTTGGGGCTCCGGGGCCAACGTCCTGACTTTC. Protein: CASSFWGSGANVLTF.

V usage is TRBV2 and J usage is TRBJ1-5; D is undetermined. Germline V gives CDR1 SNHLY, CDR2 FYNNEI. Trimming left V 7 bases short and J 1 base short, with 14 bases between. CDR3 size: 15 residues. The CDR3 region has the DNA TGTGCCAGCACCGGAGGAGGTGCAAGCAATCAGCCCCAGCATTTT. It specifies CASTGGGASNQPQHF.

The chain links TRBV28 to TRBJ1-2; TRBD1 matches at 7 bases. Germline CDR1 and CDR2: MDHEN and SYDVKM. The CDR3 is 15 residues long. Trimming removed 3 bases from V and 0 bases from J; junction bases left unmatched: 4. The CDR3 bases are TGTGCCAGCAGTTTTGACAGGGCCTCTAACTATGGCTACACCTTC. Translated: CASSFDRASNYGYTF.

The chain joins TRBV19 to TRBJ2-7; D might be TRBD1 (6 bases). Trimming stripped 3 bases from V and 6 bases from J, with 12 bases between. Germline CDR1 is LNHDA and CDR2 is SQIVND (reference sequence). CDR3 length: 13 amino acids. Here the CDR3 reads CASSIQGSGEQYF. The CDR3 DNA sequence: TGTGCCAGTAGTATTCAGGGGAGCGGCGAGCAGTACTTC.

This rearrangement joins TRBV18 to TRBJ2-3; 10 bases are a match to TRBD1. Germline values: CDR1 KGHSH, CDR2 LQKENI. V trimming: 8 bases; J trimming: 5 bases; junction bases outside the gene matches: 10. This CDR3 is 15 amino acids long. This CDR3 is CASAKETGGQDTQYF. The CDR3 DNA follows: TGTGCCAGCGCTAAGGAGACAGGGGGCCAAGATACGCAGTATTTT.

V is TRBV10-1 and J is TRBJ2-2, with 10 bases aligning to TRBD2. The V gene's germline CDR1 is WNHNN and CDR2 SYGVQD (reference sequence). There are 15 residues in the CDR3. The ends lost 0 bases at V and 6 bases at J; junction bases unmatched: 1. Written as DNA, the CDR3 is TGCGCCAGCAGTGAGTCTAGCGGGAGGTCCGGGGAGCTGTTTTTT. The encoded protein is CASSESSGRSGELFF.

In this sample, this clone turned up once. This chain uses TRBV6-2 or TRBV6-3 with TRBJ2-5; 11 nucleotides align to TRBD2. V shed 2 bases, J shed 5 bases, and the junction held 22 bases outside the gene matches. This CDR3 contains 21 residues. Germline V gene lookup returns CDR1 MNHEY and CDR2 SVGEGT. In nucleotides, the CDR3 is TGTGCCAGCAGTTACAATCCCAGAATACTAGCGGGAGCCCCTTCCCCGGAGACCCAGTACTTC. Encoded protein: CASSYNPRILAGAPSPETQYF.

There are a few counts of this clone. The J gene is TRBJ2-3, the V gene TRBV11-2; D uncertain. The germline V gene has CDR1 SGHAT and CDR2 FQNNGV. V lost 5 bases and J 0 bases, leaving 12 bases between the germline ends. The CDR3 contains 15 residues. CDR3 DNA sequence: TGTGCCAGCAGCCCGACAAGGCTGAGCACAGATACGCAGTATTTT. The encoded protein is CASSPTRLSTDTQYF.

V is TRBV10-1 and J is TRBJ2-2; weak D call: TRBD2 (6 bases). The CDR3 is made up of 14 amino acids. Germline V CDR1 and CDR2: WNHNN, SYGVQD (reference sequence). Trimming took 6 bases from V and 0 from J, leaving 8 bases between them. CDR3 sequence reads: CASRSGSNTGELFF. The CDR3, as DNA: TGCGCCAGCAGGAGCGGGTCGAACACCGGGGAGCTGTTTTTT.

The chain recombines TRBV2 with TRBJ1-5; 12 nucleotides align to TRBD1. Losses at the gene ends were 3 bases for V and 5 bases for J; bases not matched to a gene: 8. Looked up from germline, CDR1 is SNHLY and CDR2 is FYNNEI. The CDR3 is 17 residues long. The CDR3 DNA follows: TGTGCCAGCAGTGAGTCGGGACAGGGGGCTTCGTATCAGCCCCAGCATTTT. It encodes CASSESGQGASYQPQHF.

This chain connects TRBV7-8 to TRBJ2-3; 10 nucleotides line up with TRBD2. With 5 bases clipped from V and 3 bases from J, the junction kept 11 bases outside the gene matches. The germline gives CDR1 SGHVS, CDR2 FQNEAQ. CDR3 length: 17 amino acids. As DNA, the CDR3 is TGTGCCAGCAGCGCCCCGCCCGAGCGGGAGGGAACAGATACGCAGTATTTT. Amino acid sequence: CASSAPPEREGTDTQYF.

V gene TRBV15 combines with J gene TRBJ1-2, with 8 bases matching TRBD1. The CDR3 loop spans 14 amino acids. The germline V gene encodes CDR1 LNHNV and CDR2 YYDKDF (reference sequence). With 7 bases clipped from V and 4 bases from J, the junction kept 8 bases outside the gene matches. The CDR3 region is CATMRTTGGYGYTF. Written as DNA, the CDR3 is TGTGCCACCATGAGGACAACAGGGGGCTATGGCTACACCTTC.

This clone is a singleton in its sample. V gene TRBV29-1 combines with J gene TRBJ2-7; 8 nucleotides agree with TRBD1. The CDR3 length is 14 residues. Germline V gene data show CDR1 as SQVTM and CDR2 as ANQGSEA. V dropped 1 base and J dropped 4; count of bases not matched to a gene: 6. The CDR3 DNA reads as TGCAGCGTTGAAGTCCGAGACAGGGGATACGAGCAGTACTTC. Translation: CSVEVRDRGYEQYF.

The rearrangement joins TRBV27 to TRBJ2-5; weak D call: TRBD2 (6 bases). Germline V gene sequence: CDR1 MNHEY, CDR2 SMNVEV (reference sequence). Deletions cut 4 bases from V and 1 base from J, with 10 bases between. This CDR3 is 14 amino acids long. The CDR3 sequence: CASSYSGIQETQYF. The CDR3 DNA sequence: TGTGCCAGCAGTTATAGCGGAATCCAAGAGACCCAGTACTTC.

CDR3 sequence reads: CASRPGGRITEAFF. CDR3 DNA: TGTGCCAGCAGGCCGGGGGGACGAATAACTGAAGCTTTCTTT. The chain is built from TRBV2 and TRBJ1-1, with a possible D match to TRBD1 (5 bases). This CDR3 has 14 residues. CDR1 and CDR2 (germline): SNHLY, FYNNEI. Trimming took off 6 bases at V and 5 bases at J, with 16 bases between the two ends. The entire variable domain, with the rest obtained from reference TRBV2 and TRBJ1-1, is as follows: EPEVTQTPSHQVTQMGQEVILRCVPISNHLYFYWYRQILGQKVEFLVSFYNNEISEKSEIFDDQFSVERPDGSNFTLKIRSTKLEDSAMYFCASRPGGRITEAFFGQGTRLTVV.

The V and J genes are TRBV28 and TRBJ1-1; 8 bases align to TRBD1. Unmatched junction bases numbered 7, after V lost 4 bases and J lost 3 bases. CDR3 size: 15 residues. Germline values: CDR1 MDHEN, CDR2 SYDVKM. The chain's CDR3 is CASSYAGQAYTEAFF. CDR3 in DNA: TGTGCCAGCAGTTACGCGGGACAGGCATACACTGAAGCTTTCTTT.

The DNA for the CDR3 is TGTGCCAGCAGCCACAGGACTAGCGGGAGGTTAGAGACCCAGTACTTC. Protein product: CASSHRTSGRLETQYF. The chain joins TRBV3-1 (or the pseudogene TRBV3-2) to TRBJ2-5; 14 bases agree with TRBD2. The length of the CDR3 is 16 residues. Germline V gives CDR1 LGHDT, CDR2 YNNKEL (reference sequence). V dropped 3 bases and J dropped 4; count of bases not matched to a gene: 4.

This chain connects TRBV5-1 to TRBJ2-2; D possibly corresponds to TRBD1 (5 bases). CDR1 is SGHRS and CDR2 is YFSETQ in the germline V gene. Between the trimmed V and J ends, which lost 3 bases and 5 bases, there was a span of 11 bases. CDR3 length equals 14 residues. As DNA, the CDR3 is TGCGCCAGCAGCTGGGGCGCCGGAACCGGGGAGCTGTTTTTT. This translates into CASSWGAGTGELFF.

The rearrangement uses TRBV30 and TRBJ1-6; 7 nucleotides agree with TRBD1. The CDR3 contains 12 residues. Trimming removed 4 bases from V and 8 bases from J; junction bases left unmatched: 2. Per germline, CDR1 GTSNPN and CDR2 SVGIG (reference sequence). CDR3 amino acids: CAWKGAYSPLHF. CDR3 DNA sequence: TGTGCCTGGAAGGGGGCATATTCACCCCTCCACTTT.